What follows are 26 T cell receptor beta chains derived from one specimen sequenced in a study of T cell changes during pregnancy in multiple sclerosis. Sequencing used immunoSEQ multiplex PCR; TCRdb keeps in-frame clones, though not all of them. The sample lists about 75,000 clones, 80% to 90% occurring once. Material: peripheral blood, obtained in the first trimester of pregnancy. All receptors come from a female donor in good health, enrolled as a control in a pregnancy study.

The CDR3 region is CASSAGNTGELFF. The CDR3 bases are TGTGCCAGCAGCGCGGGAAACACCGGGGAGCTGTTTTTT. The chain is built from TRBV9 and TRBJ2-2; possible D gene TRBD2, 5 bases. With 3 bases removed from V and 2 bases from J, the gap between germline ends came to 5 bases. The CDR3 length is 13 residues. In germline, CDR1 is SGDLS, CDR2 YYNGEE.

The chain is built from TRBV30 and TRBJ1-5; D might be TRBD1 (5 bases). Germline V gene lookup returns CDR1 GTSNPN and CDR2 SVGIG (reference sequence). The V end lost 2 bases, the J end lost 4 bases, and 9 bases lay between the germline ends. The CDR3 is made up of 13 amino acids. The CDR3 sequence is CAWSKAGNQPQHF. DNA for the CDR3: TGTGCCTGGAGTAAGGCAGGGAATCAGCCCCAGCATTTT.

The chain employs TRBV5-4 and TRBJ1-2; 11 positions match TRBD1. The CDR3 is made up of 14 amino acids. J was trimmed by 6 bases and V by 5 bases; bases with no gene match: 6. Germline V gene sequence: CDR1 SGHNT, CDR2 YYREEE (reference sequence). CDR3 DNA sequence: TGTGCCAGCAGGAGATTGGGACAGGGGGATGGCTACACCTTC. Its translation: CASRRLGQGDGYTF.

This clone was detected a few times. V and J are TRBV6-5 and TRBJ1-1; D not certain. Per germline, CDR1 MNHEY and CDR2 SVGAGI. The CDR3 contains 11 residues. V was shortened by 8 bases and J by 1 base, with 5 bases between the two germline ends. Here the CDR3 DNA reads TGTGCCAGCGCGAGGAACACTGAAGCTTTCTTT. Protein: CASARNTEAFF.

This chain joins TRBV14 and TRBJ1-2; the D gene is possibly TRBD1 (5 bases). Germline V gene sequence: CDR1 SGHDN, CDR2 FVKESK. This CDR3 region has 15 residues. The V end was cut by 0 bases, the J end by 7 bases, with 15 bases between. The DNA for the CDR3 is TGTGCCAGCAGCCAAGATCGGGTGGGGCGTTCTGGCTACACCTTC. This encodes CASSQDRVGRSGYTF.

CDR3 amino acids: CASSQDERGDYEQYF. For the CDR3, the DNA is TGCGCCAGCAGCCAAGATGAACGGGGGGACTACGAGCAGTACTTC. V and J are TRBV4-3 and TRBJ2-7; TRBD2 matches 7 bases. The length of the CDR3 is 15 residues. Germline V gives CDR1 LGHNA, CDR2 YSLEER. The ends lost 0 bases at V and 3 bases at J; junction bases unmatched: 5.

For the CDR3, the DNA is TGTGCCAGCAGCCACAGAGATACGCAGTATTTT. It translates to CASSHRDTQYF. The chain combines TRBV27 with TRBJ2-3; D ambiguous. The V and J ends lost 6 bases and 5 bases respectively, with 6 bases between them. There are 11 residues in the CDR3. CDR1 is MNHEY and CDR2 is SMNVEV in the germline V gene (reference sequence).

CDR3 sequence reads: CASSLGAAANYGYTF. The CDR3 DNA reads as TGCGCCAGCAGCTTGGGGGCAGCAGCTAACTATGGCTACACCTTC. The genes are TRBV5-1 and TRBJ1-2; D ambiguous. Germline V gene sequence: CDR1 SGHRS, CDR2 YFSETQ. The ends were cut back, 0 bases at V and 0 bases at J, with 9 bases in the middle. This CDR3 comprises 15 residues.

The CDR3: CASSLVGTGGDTQYF. In nucleotides, the CDR3 is TGTGCCAGCAGCTTGGTCGGGACAGGGGGGGATACGCAGTATTTT. The J gene is TRBJ2-3, the V gene TRBV5-4; 11 bases are a match to TRBD1. CDR1 is SGHNT and CDR2 is YYREEE in the germline V gene (reference sequence). The CDR3 has 15 amino acids. The V segment lost 0 bases and the J segment 6 bases; nucleotides outside the gene matches: 3.

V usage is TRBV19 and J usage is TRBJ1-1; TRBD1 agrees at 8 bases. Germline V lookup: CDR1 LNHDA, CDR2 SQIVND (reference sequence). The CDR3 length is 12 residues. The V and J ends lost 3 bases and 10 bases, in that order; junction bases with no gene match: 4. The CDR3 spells CASSMRDRRAFF. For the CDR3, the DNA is TGTGCCAGTAGTATGCGGGACAGGAGAGCTTTCTTT.

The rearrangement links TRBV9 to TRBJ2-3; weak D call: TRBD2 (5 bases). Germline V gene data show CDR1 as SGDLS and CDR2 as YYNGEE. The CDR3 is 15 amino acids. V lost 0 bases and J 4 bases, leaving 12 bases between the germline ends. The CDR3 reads CASSVGGRTADTQYF. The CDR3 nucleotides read TGTGCCAGCAGCGTAGGAGGGCGAACGGCAGATACGCAGTATTTT.

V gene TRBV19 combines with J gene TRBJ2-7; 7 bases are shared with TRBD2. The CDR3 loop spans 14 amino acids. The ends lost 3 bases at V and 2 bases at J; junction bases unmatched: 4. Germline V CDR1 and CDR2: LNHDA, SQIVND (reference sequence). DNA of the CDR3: TGTGCCAGTAGTATTGGGGGGGATACCTACGAGCAGTACTTC. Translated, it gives CASSIGGDTYEQYF. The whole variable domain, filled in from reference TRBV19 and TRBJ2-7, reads DGGITQSPKYLFRKEGQNVTLSCEQNLNHDAMYWYRQDPGQGLRLIYYSQIVNDFQKGDIAEGYSVSREKKESFPLTVTSAQKNPTAFYLCASSIGGDTYEQYFGPGTRLTVT.

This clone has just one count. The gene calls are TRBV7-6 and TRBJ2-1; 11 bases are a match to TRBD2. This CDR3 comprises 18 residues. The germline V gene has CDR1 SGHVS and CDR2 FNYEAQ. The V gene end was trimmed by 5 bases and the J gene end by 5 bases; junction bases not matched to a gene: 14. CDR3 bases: TGTGCCAGCAGCCTGGGAGGTAGCGGGAGGGCCTACCACAATGAGCAGTTCTTC. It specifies CASSLGGSGRAYHNEQFF.

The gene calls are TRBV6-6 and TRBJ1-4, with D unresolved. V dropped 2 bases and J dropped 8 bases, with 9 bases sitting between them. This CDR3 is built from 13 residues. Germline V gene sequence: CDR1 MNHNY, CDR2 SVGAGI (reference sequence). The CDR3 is CASSYRGWEKLFF. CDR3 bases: TGTGCCAGCAGTTACCGCGGTTGGGAAAAACTGTTTTTT.

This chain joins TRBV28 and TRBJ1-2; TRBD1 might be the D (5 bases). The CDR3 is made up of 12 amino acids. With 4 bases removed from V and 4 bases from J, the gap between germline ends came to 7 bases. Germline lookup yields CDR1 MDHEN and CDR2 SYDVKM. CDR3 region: CASSSQGYGYTF. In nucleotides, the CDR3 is TGTGCCAGCAGTTCCCAGGGCTATGGCTACACCTTC.

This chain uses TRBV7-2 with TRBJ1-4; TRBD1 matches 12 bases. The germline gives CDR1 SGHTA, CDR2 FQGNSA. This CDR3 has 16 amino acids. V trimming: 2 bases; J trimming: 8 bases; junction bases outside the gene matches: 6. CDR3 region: CASSLYRGQGAEKLFF. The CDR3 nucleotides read TGTGCCAGCAGCTTATACCGGGGACAGGGGGCAGAAAAACTGTTTTTT.

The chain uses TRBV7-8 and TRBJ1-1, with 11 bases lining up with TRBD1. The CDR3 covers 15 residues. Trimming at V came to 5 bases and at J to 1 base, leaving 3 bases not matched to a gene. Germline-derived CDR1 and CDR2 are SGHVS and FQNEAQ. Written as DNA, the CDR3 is TGTGCCAGCAGCGCGGGGACAGGGGGGAACACTGAAGCTTTCTTT. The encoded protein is CASSAGTGGNTEAFF.

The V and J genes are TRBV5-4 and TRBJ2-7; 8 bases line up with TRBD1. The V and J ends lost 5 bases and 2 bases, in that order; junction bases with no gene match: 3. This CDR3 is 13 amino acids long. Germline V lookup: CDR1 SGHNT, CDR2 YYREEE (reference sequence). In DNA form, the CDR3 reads TGTGCCAGCAGGGGGACAGGACCCTACGAGCAGTACTTC. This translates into CASRGTGPYEQYF.

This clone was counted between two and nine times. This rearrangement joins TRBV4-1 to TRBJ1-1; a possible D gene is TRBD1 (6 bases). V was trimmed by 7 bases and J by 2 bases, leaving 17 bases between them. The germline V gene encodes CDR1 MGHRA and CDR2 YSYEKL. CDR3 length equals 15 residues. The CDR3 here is CASTPIQGLNTEAFF. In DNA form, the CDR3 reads TGCGCCAGCACTCCTATACAGGGTCTAAACACTGAAGCTTTCTTT.

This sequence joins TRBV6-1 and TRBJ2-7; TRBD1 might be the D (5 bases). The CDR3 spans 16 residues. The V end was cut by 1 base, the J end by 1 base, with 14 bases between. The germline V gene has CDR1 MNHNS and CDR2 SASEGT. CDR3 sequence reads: CASSEVQGLRSYEQYF. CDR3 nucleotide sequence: TGTGCCAGCAGTGAAGTGCAGGGATTGCGGTCCTACGAGCAGTACTTC.

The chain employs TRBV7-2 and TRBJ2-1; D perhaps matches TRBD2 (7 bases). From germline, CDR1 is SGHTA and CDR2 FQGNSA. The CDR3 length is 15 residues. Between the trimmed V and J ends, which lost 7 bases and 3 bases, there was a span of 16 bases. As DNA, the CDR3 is TGTGCCAGCACCCAGAGGGGGGGACGCTACAATGAGCAGTTCTTC. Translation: CASTQRGGRYNEQFF.

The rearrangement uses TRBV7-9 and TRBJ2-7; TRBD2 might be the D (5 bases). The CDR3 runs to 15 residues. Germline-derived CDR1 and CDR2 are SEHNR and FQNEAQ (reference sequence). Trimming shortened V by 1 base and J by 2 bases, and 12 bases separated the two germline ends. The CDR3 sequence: CASSLVLAGTYEQYF. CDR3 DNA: TGTGCCAGCAGCTTAGTGCTAGCCGGAACCTACGAGCAGTACTTC.

Here the CDR3 DNA reads TGTGCCATGGGGGGGGATAGCAATCAGCCCCAGCATTTT. It encodes CAMGGDSNQPQHF. This chain connects TRBV2 to TRBJ1-5; perhaps TRBD1 as D (5 bases). V shed 10 bases and J shed 0 bases, with 10 bases lying between them. Germline-derived CDR1 and CDR2 are SNHLY and FYNNEI. The CDR3 has 13 amino acids.

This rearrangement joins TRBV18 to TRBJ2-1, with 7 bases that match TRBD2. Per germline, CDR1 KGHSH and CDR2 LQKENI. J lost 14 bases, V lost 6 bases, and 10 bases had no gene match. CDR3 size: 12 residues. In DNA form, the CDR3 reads TGTGCCAGCTCCGAGAGCGGGGCTAGCGAGTTCTTC. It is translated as CASSESGASEFF. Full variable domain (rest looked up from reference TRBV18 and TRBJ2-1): NAGVMQNPRHLVRRRGQEARLRCSPMKGHSHVYWYRQLPEEGLKFMVYLQKENIIDESGMPKERFSAEFPKEGPSILRIQQVVRGDSAAYFCASSESGASEFFGPGTRLTVL.

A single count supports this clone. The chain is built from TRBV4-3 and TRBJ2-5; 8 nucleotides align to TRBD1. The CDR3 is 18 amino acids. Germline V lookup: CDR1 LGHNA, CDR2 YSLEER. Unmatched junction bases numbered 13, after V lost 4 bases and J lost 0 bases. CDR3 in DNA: TGCGCCAGCAGCCGGGGGCCCGCAGGGGGCCCCTACCAAGAGACCCAGTACTTC. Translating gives CASSRGPAGGPYQETQYF.

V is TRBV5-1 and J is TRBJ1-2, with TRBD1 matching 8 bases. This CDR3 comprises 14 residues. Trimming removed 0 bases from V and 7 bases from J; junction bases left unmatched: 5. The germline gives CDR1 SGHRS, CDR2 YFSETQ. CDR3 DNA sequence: TGCGCCAGCAGCTTGGAGCAGGGGGCCTCTGGCTACACCTTC. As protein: CASSLEQGASGYTF. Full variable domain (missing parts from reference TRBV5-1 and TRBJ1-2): KAGVTQTPRYLIKTRGQQVTLSCSPISGHRSVSWYQQTPGQGLQFLFEYFSETQRNKGNFPGRFSGRQFSNSRSEMNVSTLELGDSALYLCASSLEQGASGYTFGSGTRLTVV.